Each of the 5 T cell receptor beta chains below was sequenced from the same sample in a study of cytomegalovirus exposure and HLA in healthy donors. Primers: 60 Vbeta forward and 13 Jbeta reverse. TCRdb's copy holds only in-frame clones and misses some; the assay was immunoSEQ multiplex PCR. This sample carries about 96,000 clones, roughly 74% of them seen once, and the ten largest clones take over 12%. Sequences were obtained from PBMCs. The receptors were gathered from a woman in her 70s in good health and CMV-seropositive.

The chain employs TRBV7-8 and TRBJ2-7; 9 bases line up with TRBD1. This CDR3 has 15 residues. Germline V gene data show CDR1 as SGHVS and CDR2 as FQNEAQ. V was pared by 4 bases and J by 4 bases, with 8 bases of the junction left unmatched. The CDR3 DNA follows: TGTGCCAGCAGCTCTCCGGGACAGGGTTTATACGAGCAGTACTTC. Protein product: CASSSPGQGLYEQYF.

Here the CDR3 DNA reads TGTGCCAGCAGCCGAACAGGGAACTATGGCTACACCTTC. This translates into CASSRTGNYGYTF. The chain uses TRBV5-8 and TRBJ1-2; tentative D call: TRBD1 (6 bases). V dropped 4 bases and J dropped 2 bases, with 9 bases sitting between them. Germline V gives CDR1 SGHTS, CDR2 YDEGEE. CDR3 length equals 13 residues.

The V and J genes are TRBV11-2 and TRBJ2-7; maybe TRBD1 (6 bases). Deletions cut 5 bases from V and 0 bases from J, with 20 bases between. This CDR3 spans 17 amino acids. Looked up from germline, CDR1 is SGHAT and CDR2 is FQNNGV. CDR3 residues: CASSPMARTADSYEQYF. CDR3 nucleotide sequence: TGTGCCAGCAGCCCAATGGCCAGGACAGCTGACTCCTACGAGCAGTACTTC.

The chain is built from TRBV7-9 and TRBJ2-1; D possibly corresponds to TRBD2 (6 bases). V was clipped by 8 bases and J by 4 bases, with 9 bases between them. CDR3 length equals 12 residues. Germline CDR1 reads SEHNR; CDR2 reads FQNEAQ (reference sequence). Here the CDR3 reads CASPGEYNEQFF. The DNA of the CDR3 is TGTGCCAGCCCGGGGGAGTACAATGAGCAGTTCTTC.

The table lists this clone with a count of one. This chain uses TRBV5-1 with TRBJ1-2; 7 bases match TRBD1. The trim removed 1 base at V and 8 bases at J, leaving 5 bases unmatched. CDR3 length: 13 residues. Per germline, CDR1 SGHRS and CDR2 YFSETQ. The CDR3 nucleotides are TGCGCCAGCAGCTTGACAGGGGCGCAAGGCTACACCTTC. This sequence encodes CASSLTGAQGYTF.